Shown below are 18 T cell receptor beta chains from a single sample sequenced in a study of shared clonotypes between healthy human individuals. The method was immunoSEQ multiplex PCR; TCRdb's version includes in-frame clones alone and lacks a portion of them. The data show millions of clones, roughly 94% seen once. The sample comprised naive CD4+ T cells sorted from blood. Subset noted: CD45RA+ positively selected. The receptors stem from a man aged 18 to 29 in good health.

The CDR3 sequence: CASSVRDISYEQYF. CDR3 in DNA: TGTGCCAGCAGTGTCAGGGACATCTCCTACGAGCAGTACTTC. The rearrangement uses TRBV6-1 and TRBJ2-7, with a weak D call TRBD1 (6 bases). V was trimmed by 4 bases and J by 0 bases, leaving 10 bases between them. CDR1 MNHNS and CDR2 SASEGT come from the germline V gene. The CDR3 length is 14 residues.

The chain carries TRBV30 and TRBJ2-1; possibly TRBD1 or TRBD2 for D (5 bases each). CDR1 is GTSNPN, CDR2 SVGIG, per germline (reference sequence). The V end was cut by 1 base, the J end by 6 bases, with 13 bases between. CDR3 length: 14 amino acids. CDR3 nucleotide sequence: TGTGCCTGGAGTGGGGGACGGACTCTCAATGAGCAGTTCTTC. This gives the protein CAWSGGRTLNEQFF.

The chain joins TRBV18 to TRBJ2-1; 10 bases match TRBD1. This CDR3 has 15 residues. V shed 1 base and J 8 bases; nucleotides not matched to a gene: 5. Looked up from germline, CDR1 is KGHSH and CDR2 is LQKENI. CDR3 DNA: TGTGCCAGCTCACCACGACAGGGGGCCGAGGATGAGCAGTTCTTC. This translates into CASSPRQGAEDEQFF. The entire variable domain, with the rest obtained from reference TRBV18 and TRBJ2-1, is as follows: NAGVMQNPRHLVRRRGQEARLRCSPMKGHSHVYWYRQLPEEGLKFMVYLQKENIIDESGMPKERFSAEFPKEGPSILRIQQVVRGDSAAYFCASSPRQGAEDEQFFGPGTRLTVL.

The V call is TRBV4-3, the J call TRBJ2-7, with TRBD1 matching over 9 bases. Germline-derived CDR1 and CDR2 are LGHNA and YSLEER. The CDR3 runs 14 residues. Trimming at V came to 4 bases and at J to 3 bases, leaving 4 bases not matched to a gene. For the CDR3, the DNA is TGCGCCAGCAGCCCGAGGACAGGGGACTACGAGCAGTACTTC. Translation gives CASSPRTGDYEQYF.

The chain uses TRBV18 and TRBJ2-3, with D perhaps TRBD1 (5 bases). Deletions cut 2 bases from V and 2 bases from J, with 11 bases between. This CDR3 comprises 15 residues. The germline V gene has CDR1 KGHSH and CDR2 LQKENI. In nucleotides, the CDR3 is TGTGCCAGCTCACCAAATCCAGGGCACACAGATACGCAGTATTTT. As protein: CASSPNPGHTDTQYF.

Turning to this clone: The sample contains more than one DNA sequence encoding this CDR3. V and J are TRBV2 and TRBJ1-4; tentative D call: TRBD1 (6 bases). This CDR3 spans 14 amino acids. The germline CDR1 and CDR2 sequences are SNHLY and FYNNEI. Trimming stripped 1 base from V and 7 bases from J, with 10 bases between. The CDR3 sequence is CASSEGGGGEKLFF. In DNA, the CDR3 is TGTGCCAGCAGTGAAGGAGGGGGTGGTGAAAAACTGTTTTTT. The full variable domain, with the rest looked up from reference TRBV2 and TRBJ1-4, is EPEVTQTPSHQVTQMGQEVILRCVPISNHLYFYWYRQILGQKVEFLVSFYNNEISEKSEIFDDQFSVERPDGSNFTLKIRSTKLEDSAMYFCASSEGGGGEKLFFGSGTQLSVL.

The chain joins TRBV27 to TRBJ1-6, with D maybe TRBD1 (5 bases). V lost 2 bases to trimming and J lost 9 bases, with 14 bases between them. Germline lookup yields CDR1 MNHEY and CDR2 SMNVEV (reference sequence). The CDR3 length is 15 residues. CDR3 loop: CASSLSSQGISPLHF. The CDR3 bases are TGTGCCAGCAGTTTAAGTAGTCAGGGTATTTCACCCCTCCACTTT.

This clone was recorded only once. The chain has TRBV10-3 and TRBJ2-1; the match to TRBD1 covers 10 bases. CDR3 length: 15 amino acids. Germline V lookup: CDR1 ENHRY, CDR2 SYGVKD. Unmatched junction bases numbered 11, after V lost 6 bases and J lost 9 bases. This CDR3 reads CAIRDDRGLFSEQFF. The CDR3 DNA is TGTGCCATCAGGGACGACAGGGGGCTTTTCAGTGAGCAGTTCTTC.

The chain links TRBV6-6 to TRBJ2-5; 9 nucleotides match TRBD2. Germline V gene lookup returns CDR1 MNHNY and CDR2 SVGAGI (reference sequence). The CDR3 runs to 14 residues. Trimming cost V 3 bases and J 5 bases; bases outside gene matches: 4. CDR3 sequence (DNA): TGTGCCAGCAGTTATAGCGGGGGTCCGGAGACCCAGTACTTC. It codes for CASSYSGGPETQYF.

CDR3 in DNA: TGTGCCAGTAGTGCTGTCTGGGCTAGCACAGATACGCAGTATTTT. The encoded protein is CASSAVWASTDTQYF. The rearrangement links TRBV19 to TRBJ2-3; no reliable D call. The V and J ends lost 5 bases and 0 bases respectively, with 12 bases between them. The CDR3 loop spans 15 amino acids. Looked up from germline, CDR1 is LNHDA and CDR2 is SQIVND (reference sequence). Full variable domain (missing parts from reference TRBV19 and TRBJ2-3): DGGITQSPKYLFRKEGQNVTLSCEQNLNHDAMYWYRQDPGQGLRLIYYSQIVNDFQKGDIAEGYSVSREKKESFPLTVTSAQKNPTAFYLCASSAVWASTDTQYFGPGTRLTVL.

This clone was detected many times. This chain uses TRBV30 with TRBJ2-3, with D uncertain. This CDR3 has 13 amino acids. Trimming removed 1 base from V and 6 bases from J, with 11 bases in between. CDR1 GTSNPN and CDR2 SVGIG come from the germline V gene (reference sequence). The CDR3, as DNA: TGTGCCTGGAGTGCCGACTTCCAGGATACGCAGTATTTT. Amino acids: CAWSADFQDTQYF.

The V and J genes are TRBV10-3 and TRBJ1-3, with unresolved D. This CDR3 is built from 16 residues. Deletions cut 0 bases from V and 0 bases from J, with 9 bases between. Per the germline V gene, CDR1 is ENHRY and CDR2 is SYGVKD. CDR3 nucleotides: TGTGCCATCAGTGAGTCCCTCGTAGACTCTGGAAACACCATATATTTT. Translated, it gives CAISESLVDSGNTIYF.

About this clone itself: The same CDR3 also results from other DNA sequences found in this sample. This sequence joins TRBV6-6 and TRBJ2-7; no clear D. V shed 0 bases and J shed 2 bases, with 8 bases lying between them. CDR1 and CDR2 from the germline V gene are MNHNY and SVGAGI (reference sequence). The CDR3 spans 14 residues. CDR3 sequence reads: CASSYSTGTYEQYF. CDR3 DNA sequence: TGTGCCAGCAGTTACTCCACCGGAACCTACGAGCAGTACTTC.

The CDR3 loop reads CAWGGLAETYEQYF. The DNA for the CDR3 is TGTGCCTGGGGGGGACTAGCGGAAACCTACGAGCAGTACTTC. The chain uses TRBV30 and TRBJ2-7; 11 bases agree with TRBD2. The germline CDR1 and CDR2 sequences are GTSNPN and SVGIG (reference sequence). The CDR3 consists of 14 residues. V shed 5 bases, J shed 2 bases, and the junction held 5 bases outside the gene matches. Complete variable domain (other parts from reference TRBV30 and TRBJ2-7): SQTIHQWPATLVQPVGSPLSLECTVEGTSNPNLYWYRQAAGRGLQLLFYSVGIGQISSEVPQNLSASRPQDRQFILSSKKLLLSDSGFYLCAWGGLAETYEQYFGPGTRLTVT.

The rearrangement links TRBV7-6 to TRBJ1-5, with 7 bases fitting TRBD1. Germline CDR1 reads SGHVS; CDR2 reads FNYEAQ. V lost 5 bases to trimming and J lost 4 bases; unmatched junction nucleotides: 5. The CDR3 has 14 residues. As DNA, the CDR3 is TGTGCCAGCAGCGCGAAACAGGGGAATCAGCCCCAGCATTTT. Translation: CASSAKQGNQPQHF.

The chain is built from TRBV6-4 and TRBJ2-7; 9 bases are shared with TRBD2. CDR3 length: 14 amino acids. Germline V gene sequence: CDR1 MRHNA, CDR2 SNTAGT. The junction had 6 bases not matched to a gene; V was cut back by 5 bases and J by 4 bases. As DNA, the CDR3 is TGTGCCAGCAGTTACGCTAGCGGGACGTACGAGCAGTACTTC. This translates into CASSYASGTYEQYF.

The CDR3 DNA sequence: TGTGCCAGCAGTCTCCGGACAGGCCTACAGGCTGAAAAACTGTTTTTT. This encodes CASSLRTGLQAEKLFF. The gene calls are TRBV6-6 and TRBJ1-4; 7 nucleotides align to TRBD1. CDR1 and CDR2 from the germline V gene are MNHNY and SVGAGI (reference sequence). V dropped 5 bases and J dropped 7; count of bases not matched to a gene: 13. The CDR3 is 16 amino acids.

The chain joins TRBV7-8 to TRBJ2-7, with 7 bases aligning to TRBD2. The germline V gene has CDR1 SGHVS and CDR2 FQNEAQ. The J segment lost 0 bases and the V segment lost 5 bases, leaving 10 bases of the junction unmatched. The CDR3 is 16 residues long. The CDR3, as DNA: TGTGCCAGCAGCCCCCTCGGCGGGGGTGGCTCCTACGAGCAGTACTTC. Its translation is CASSPLGGGGSYEQYF.